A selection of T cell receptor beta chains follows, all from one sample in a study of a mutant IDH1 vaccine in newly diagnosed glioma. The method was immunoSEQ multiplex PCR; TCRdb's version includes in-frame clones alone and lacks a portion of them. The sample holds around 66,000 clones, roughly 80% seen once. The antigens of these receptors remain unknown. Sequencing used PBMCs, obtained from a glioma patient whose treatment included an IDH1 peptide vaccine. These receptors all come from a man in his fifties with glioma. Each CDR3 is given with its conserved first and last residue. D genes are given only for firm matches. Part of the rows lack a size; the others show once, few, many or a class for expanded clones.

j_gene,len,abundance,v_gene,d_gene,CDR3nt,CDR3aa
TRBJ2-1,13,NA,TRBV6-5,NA,TGTGCCAGCTCAACACGGACCTACAATGAGCAGTTCTTC,CASSTRTYNEQFF
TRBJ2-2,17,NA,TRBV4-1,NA,TGCGCCAGCAGCCAAGAGTCCGGGACTGAGGACACCGGGGAGCTGTTTTTT,CASSQESGTEDTGELFF
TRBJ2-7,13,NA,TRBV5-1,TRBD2,TGCGCTAGGGATCCGCTAGCGGGAGACGGGCAGTACTTC,CARDPLAGDGQYF
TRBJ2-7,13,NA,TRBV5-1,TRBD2,TGCGCCAGCAGCTTGACTAGCGCCTACGAGCAGTACTTC,CASSLTSAYEQYF
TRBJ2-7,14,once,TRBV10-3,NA,TGTGCCATCAGTGAGGACATTTTGGGGTACGAGCAGTACTTC,CAISEDILGYEQYF
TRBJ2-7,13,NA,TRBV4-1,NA,TGCGCCAGCAGCCAAACGACAGTCTACGAGCAGTACTTC,CASSQTTVYEQYF
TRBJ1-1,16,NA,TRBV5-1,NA,TGCGCCAGCAGCTTGCATCCCGGGACGGCGAACACTGAAGCTTTCTTT,CASSLHPGTANTEAFF
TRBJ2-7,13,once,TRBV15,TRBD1,TGTGCCACCAGCAGGGACAGGGTAACCGAGCAGTACTTC,CATSRDRVTEQYF
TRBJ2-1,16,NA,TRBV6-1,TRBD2,TGTGCCAGCAGTGCATACGGGACTAGGGCCTACAATGAGCAGTTCTTC,CASSAYGTRAYNEQFF
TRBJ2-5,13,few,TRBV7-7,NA,TGTGCTAGCAGCTTAGGCCCAGAAGAGACCCAGTACTTC,CASSLGPEETQYF
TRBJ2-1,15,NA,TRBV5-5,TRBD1,TGTGCCAGCAGCTTGTTCAGGGGGACCTACAATGAGCAGTTCTTC,CASSLFRGTYNEQFF
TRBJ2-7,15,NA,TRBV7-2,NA,TGTGCCAGCAGCCCGGTGGTGGTTCCCTACTACGAGCAGTACTTC,CASSPVVVPYYEQYF
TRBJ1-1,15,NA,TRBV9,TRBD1,TGTGCCAGCAAGAGGGGGGACAGTTTGAACACTGAAGCTTTCTTT,CASKRGDSLNTEAFF
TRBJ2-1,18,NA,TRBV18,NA,TGTGCCAGCTCACCATATTTGACAGCCGAATTTGTTTATAATGAGCAGTTCTTC,CASSPYLTAEFVYNEQFF
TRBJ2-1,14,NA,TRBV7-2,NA,TGTGCCAGCAGCCCCAGACAGGCCTACAATGAGCAGTTCTTC,CASSPRQAYNEQFF
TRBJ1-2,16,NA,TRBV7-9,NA,TGTGCCAGCAGCCGGGGAGGGGGGAGGGCAGACTATGGCTACACCTTC,CASSRGGGRADYGYTF
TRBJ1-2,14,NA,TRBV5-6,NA,TGTGCCAGCAGTTCCCGGGGGGTTAGGTATGGCTACACCTTC,CASSSRGVRYGYTF
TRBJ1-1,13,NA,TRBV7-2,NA,TGTGCCAGCTTGGGGGCTTTGAACACTGAAGCTTTCTTT,CASLGALNTEAFF
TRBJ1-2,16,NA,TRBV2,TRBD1,TGTGCCAGCTGGGAGACAGGGGCAAACACCAACTATGGCTACACCTTC,CASWETGANTNYGYTF